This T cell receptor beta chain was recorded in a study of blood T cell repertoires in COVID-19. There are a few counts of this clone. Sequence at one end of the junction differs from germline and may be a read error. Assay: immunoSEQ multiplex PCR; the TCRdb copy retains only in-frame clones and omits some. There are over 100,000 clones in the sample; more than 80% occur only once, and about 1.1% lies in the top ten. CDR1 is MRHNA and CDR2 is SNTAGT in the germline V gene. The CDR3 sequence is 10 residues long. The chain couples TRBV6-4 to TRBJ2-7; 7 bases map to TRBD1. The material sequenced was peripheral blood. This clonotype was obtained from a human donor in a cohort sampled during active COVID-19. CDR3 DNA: TGTGCCAGCAGTGACAGGGGGCGAGACTTC. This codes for CASSDRGRDF.